This paragraph reports one T cell receptor beta chain. The target antigen is unknown. After expansion with viral peptide pools in the ViraFEST assay, antigen-specific CD4+ T cells were sequenced. An approximately 10-day culture period preceded the isolation of CD4+ T cells. Vaccinees lacked prior SARS-CoV-2 infection and tested negative for nucleocapsid antibodies. The entry originates in a study of vaccination effects on CD4 cells after COVID-19. Study-level points and caveats: Convalescent patients were few in the study, and early post-infection timepoints were absent.

The table came from immunoSEQ multiplex PCR; TCRdb's copy has only in-frame clones and leaves some out. Among under 65,000 clones listed, over 80% were seen once. The length of the CDR3 is 14 residues. The sample was CD4+ T cells from PBMCs cultured with HCoV-229E spike peptides, taken before COVID-19 vaccination. The clonotype originates from a human donor who received a COVID-19 vaccine. The genes are TRBV21-1 and TRBJ2-7; the table's D call, TRBD2, was not checked against the DNA. TRBV21-1 represents a pseudogene. The CDR3 nucleotides read TGTGCCAGCAGCAGGGGGGTTGGAGCCTACGAGCAGTACGTC. Translated, it gives CASSRGVGAYEQYV.